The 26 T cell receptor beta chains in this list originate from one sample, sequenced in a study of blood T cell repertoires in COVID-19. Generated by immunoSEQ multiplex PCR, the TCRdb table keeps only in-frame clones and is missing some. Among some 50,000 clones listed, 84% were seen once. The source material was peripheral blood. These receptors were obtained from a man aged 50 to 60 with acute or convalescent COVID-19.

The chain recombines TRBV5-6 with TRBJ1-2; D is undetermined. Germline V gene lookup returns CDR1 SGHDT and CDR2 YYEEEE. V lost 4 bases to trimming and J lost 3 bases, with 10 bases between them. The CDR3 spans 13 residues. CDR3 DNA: TGTGCCAGCAGCCCCGGGAATGACTATGGCTACACCTTC. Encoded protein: CASSPGNDYGYTF.

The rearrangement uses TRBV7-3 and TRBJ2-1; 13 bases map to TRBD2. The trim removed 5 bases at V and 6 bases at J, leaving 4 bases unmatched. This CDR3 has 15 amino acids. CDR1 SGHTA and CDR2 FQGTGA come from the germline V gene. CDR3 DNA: TGTGCCAGCAGCCCGACTAGCGGGGGGTCCAATGAGCAGTTCTTC. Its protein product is CASSPTSGGSNEQFF.

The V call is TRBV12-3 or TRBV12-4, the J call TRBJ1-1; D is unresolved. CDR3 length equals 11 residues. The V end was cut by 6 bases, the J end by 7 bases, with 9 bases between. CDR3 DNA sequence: TGTGCCAGCAGACAGAATCTTGAAGCTTTCTTT. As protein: CASRQNLEAFF.

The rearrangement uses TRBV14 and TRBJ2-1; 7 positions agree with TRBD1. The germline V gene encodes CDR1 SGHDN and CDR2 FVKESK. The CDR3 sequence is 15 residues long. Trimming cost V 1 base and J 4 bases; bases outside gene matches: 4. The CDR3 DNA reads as TGTGCCAGCAGCCAAGGAGGGGGCAGGTACAATGAGCAGTTCTTC. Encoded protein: CASSQGGGRYNEQFF.

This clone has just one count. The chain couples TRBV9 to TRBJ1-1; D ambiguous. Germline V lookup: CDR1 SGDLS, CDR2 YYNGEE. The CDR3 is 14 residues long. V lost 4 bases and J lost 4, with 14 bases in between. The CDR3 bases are TGTGCCAGCAGCATCTCACCGGTTTTCACTGAAGCTTTCTTT. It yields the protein CASSISPVFTEAFF.

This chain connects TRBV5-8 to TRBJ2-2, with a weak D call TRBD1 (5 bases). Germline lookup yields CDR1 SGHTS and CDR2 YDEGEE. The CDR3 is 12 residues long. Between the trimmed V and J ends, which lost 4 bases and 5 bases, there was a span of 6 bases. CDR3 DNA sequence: TGTGCCAGCAGCGACAGAACCGGGGAGCTGTTTTTT. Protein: CASSDRTGELFF.

The CDR3 is CASTPGTGVYEQFF. For the CDR3, the DNA is TGTGCCAGCACTCCCGGGACAGGGGTCTATGAGCAGTTCTTC. The chain carries TRBV28 and TRBJ2-1; 10 nucleotides match TRBD1. Looked up from germline, CDR1 is MDHEN and CDR2 is SYDVKM. This CDR3 has 14 residues. Trimming at V came to 7 bases and at J to 8 bases, leaving 8 bases not matched to a gene.

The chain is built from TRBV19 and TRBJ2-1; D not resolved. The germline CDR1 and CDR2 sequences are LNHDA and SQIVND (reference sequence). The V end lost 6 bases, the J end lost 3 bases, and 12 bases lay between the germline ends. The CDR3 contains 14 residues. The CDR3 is CASRPSSGYNEQFF. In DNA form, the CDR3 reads TGTGCCAGTAGGCCCTCTTCGGGCTACAATGAGCAGTTCTTC.

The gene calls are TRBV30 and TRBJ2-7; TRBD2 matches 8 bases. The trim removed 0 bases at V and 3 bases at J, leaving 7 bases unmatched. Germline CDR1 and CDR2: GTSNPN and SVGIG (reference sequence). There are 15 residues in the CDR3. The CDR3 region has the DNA TGTGCCTGGAGTGTACGCGGGGGGCCTTACTACGAGCAGTACTTC. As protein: CAWSVRGGPYYEQYF.

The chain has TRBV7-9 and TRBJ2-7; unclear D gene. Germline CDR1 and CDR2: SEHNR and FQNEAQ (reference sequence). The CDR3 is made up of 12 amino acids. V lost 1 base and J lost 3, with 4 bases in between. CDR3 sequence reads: CASSLVDYEQYF. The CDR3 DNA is TGTGCCAGCAGCTTAGTAGACTACGAGCAGTACTTC.

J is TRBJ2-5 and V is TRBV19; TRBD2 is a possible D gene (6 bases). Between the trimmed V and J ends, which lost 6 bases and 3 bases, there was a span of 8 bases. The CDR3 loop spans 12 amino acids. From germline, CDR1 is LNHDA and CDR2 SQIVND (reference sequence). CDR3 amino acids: CASSQREETQYF. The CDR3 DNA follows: TGTGCCAGTAGCCAGCGGGAAGAGACCCAGTACTTC.

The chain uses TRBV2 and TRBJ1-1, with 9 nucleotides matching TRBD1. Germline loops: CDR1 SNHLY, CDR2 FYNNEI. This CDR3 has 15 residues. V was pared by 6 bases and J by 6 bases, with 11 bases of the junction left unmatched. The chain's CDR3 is CASRTGGEGYAEAFF. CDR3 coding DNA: TGTGCCAGCAGAACAGGGGGCGAAGGCTATGCTGAAGCTTTCTTT.

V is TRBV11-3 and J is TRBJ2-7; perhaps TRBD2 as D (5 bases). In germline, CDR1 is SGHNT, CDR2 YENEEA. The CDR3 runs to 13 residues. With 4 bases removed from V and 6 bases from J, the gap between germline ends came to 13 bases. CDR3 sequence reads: CASSSLRGGEQYF. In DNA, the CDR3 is TGTGCCAGCAGCTCCCTACGGGGTGGCGAGCAGTACTTC.

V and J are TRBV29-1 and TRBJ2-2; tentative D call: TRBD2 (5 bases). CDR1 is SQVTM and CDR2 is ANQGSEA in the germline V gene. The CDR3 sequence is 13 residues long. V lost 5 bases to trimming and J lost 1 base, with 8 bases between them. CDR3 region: CSVIGENTGELFF. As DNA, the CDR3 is TGCAGCGTTATCGGGGAGAACACCGGGGAGCTGTTTTTT.

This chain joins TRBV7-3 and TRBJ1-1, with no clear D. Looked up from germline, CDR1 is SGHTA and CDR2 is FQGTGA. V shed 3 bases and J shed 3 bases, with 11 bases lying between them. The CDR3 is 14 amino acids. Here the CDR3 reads CASSLRVGDTEAFF. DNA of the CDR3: TGTGCCAGCAGCTTGAGGGTGGGTGACACTGAAGCTTTCTTT.

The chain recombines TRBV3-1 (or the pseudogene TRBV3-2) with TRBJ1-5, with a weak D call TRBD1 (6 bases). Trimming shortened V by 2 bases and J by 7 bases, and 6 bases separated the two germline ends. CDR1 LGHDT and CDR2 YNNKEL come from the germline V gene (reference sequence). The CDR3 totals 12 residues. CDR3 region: CASSQRGQPQHF. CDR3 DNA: TGTGCCAGCAGCCAAAGGGGGCAGCCCCAGCATTTT.

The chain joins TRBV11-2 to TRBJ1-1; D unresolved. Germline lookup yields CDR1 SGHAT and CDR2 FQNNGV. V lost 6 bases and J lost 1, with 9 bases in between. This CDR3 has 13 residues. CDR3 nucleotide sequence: TGTGCCAGCAGTCCCTCCGGGAACACTGAAGCTTTCTTT. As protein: CASSPSGNTEAFF.

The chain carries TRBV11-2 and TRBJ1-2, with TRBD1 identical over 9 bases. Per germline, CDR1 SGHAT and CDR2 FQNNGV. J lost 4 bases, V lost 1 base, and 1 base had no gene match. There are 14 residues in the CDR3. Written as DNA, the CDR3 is TGTGCCAGCAGCTTAGCGGGACAGGGCTATGGCTACACCTTC. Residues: CASSLAGQGYGYTF.

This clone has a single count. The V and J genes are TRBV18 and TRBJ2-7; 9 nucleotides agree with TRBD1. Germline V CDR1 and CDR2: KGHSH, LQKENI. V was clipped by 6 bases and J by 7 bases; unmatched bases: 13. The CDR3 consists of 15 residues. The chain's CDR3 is CASSPRRQGVGEQYF. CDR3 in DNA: TGTGCCAGCTCCCCCCGCAGACAGGGGGTTGGAGAGCAGTACTTC.

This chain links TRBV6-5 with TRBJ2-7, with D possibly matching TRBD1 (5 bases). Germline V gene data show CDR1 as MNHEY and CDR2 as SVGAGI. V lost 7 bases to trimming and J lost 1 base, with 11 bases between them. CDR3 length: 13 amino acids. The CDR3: CASTPQGSYEQYF. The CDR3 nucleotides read TGTGCCAGCACGCCCCAGGGTTCCTACGAGCAGTACTTC.

CDR3 loop: CASRKVAGIGEQFF. CDR3 coding DNA: TGCGCCAGCAGGAAGGTAGCGGGTATCGGTGAGCAGTTCTTC. The chain carries TRBV10-1 and TRBJ2-1, with 7 bases fitting TRBD2. The germline CDR1 and CDR2 sequences are WNHNN and SYGVQD (reference sequence). The CDR3 runs 14 residues. V dropped 6 bases and J dropped 9; count of bases not matched to a gene: 11.

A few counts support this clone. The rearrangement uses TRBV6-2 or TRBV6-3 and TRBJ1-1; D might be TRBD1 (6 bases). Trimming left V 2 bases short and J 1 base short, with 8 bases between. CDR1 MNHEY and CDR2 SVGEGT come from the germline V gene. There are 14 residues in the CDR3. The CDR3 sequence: CASSYGQKNTEAFF. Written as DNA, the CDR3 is TGTGCCAGCAGTTACGGACAGAAGAACACTGAAGCTTTCTTT.

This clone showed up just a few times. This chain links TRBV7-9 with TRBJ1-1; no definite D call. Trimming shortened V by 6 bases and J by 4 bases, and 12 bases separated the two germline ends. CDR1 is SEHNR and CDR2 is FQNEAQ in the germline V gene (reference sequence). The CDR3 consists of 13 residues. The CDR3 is CASSRDIPTEAFF. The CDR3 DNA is TGTGCCAGCAGTCGAGACATCCCCACTGAAGCTTTCTTT.

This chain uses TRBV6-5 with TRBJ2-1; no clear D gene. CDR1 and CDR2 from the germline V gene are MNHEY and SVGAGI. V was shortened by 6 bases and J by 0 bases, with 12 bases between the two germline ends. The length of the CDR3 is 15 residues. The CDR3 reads CASSPVADSYNEQFF. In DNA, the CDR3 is TGTGCCAGCAGCCCCGTGGCAGACTCCTACAATGAGCAGTTCTTC.

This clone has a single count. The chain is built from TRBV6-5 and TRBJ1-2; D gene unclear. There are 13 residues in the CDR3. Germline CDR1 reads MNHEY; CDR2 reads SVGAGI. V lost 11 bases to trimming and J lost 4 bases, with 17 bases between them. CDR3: CASAVEGGYGYTF. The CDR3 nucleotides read TGTGCCTCCGCCGTGGAGGGAGGCTATGGCTACACCTTC.

The CDR3 region is CASSPGTPYEQYF. CDR3 bases: TGTGCCAGCAGCCCCGGGACTCCCTACGAGCAGTACTTC. J is TRBJ2-7 and V is TRBV11-2, with D possibly matching TRBD2 (6 bases). The CDR3 contains 13 residues. Germline assignment: CDR1 SGHAT and CDR2 FQNNGV. Trimming stripped 5 bases from V and 2 bases from J, with 10 bases between.